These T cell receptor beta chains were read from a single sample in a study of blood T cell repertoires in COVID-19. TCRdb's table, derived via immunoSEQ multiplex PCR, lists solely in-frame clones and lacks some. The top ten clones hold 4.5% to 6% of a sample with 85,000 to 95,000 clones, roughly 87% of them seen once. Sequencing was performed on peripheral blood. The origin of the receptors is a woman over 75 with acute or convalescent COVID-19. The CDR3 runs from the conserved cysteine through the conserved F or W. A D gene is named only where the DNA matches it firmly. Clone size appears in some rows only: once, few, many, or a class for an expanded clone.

CDR3aa: CASSREFTDTQYF; CDR3nt: TGTGCCAGCAGTAGGGAGTTCACAGATACGCAGTATTTT; j_gene: TRBJ2-3; d_gene: -; v_gene: TRBV2; abundance: -
CDR3aa: CASSLDSHNEQFF; CDR3nt: TGCGCCAGCAGCTTGGACTCACACAATGAGCAGTTCTTC; j_gene: TRBJ2-1; d_gene: -; v_gene: TRBV5-1; abundance: once
CDR3aa: CASSRESPGNTIYF; CDR3nt: TGCGCCAGCAGCCGCGAAAGTCCTGGAAACACCATATATTTT; j_gene: TRBJ1-3; d_gene: -; v_gene: TRBV5-1; abundance: -
CDR3aa: CASSLQTTVSPEQYF; CDR3nt: TGTGCCAGCAGCTTGCAAACCACTGTAAGCCCCGAGCAGTACTTC; j_gene: TRBJ2-7; d_gene: -; v_gene: TRBV7-2; abundance: -
CDR3aa: CASSLWRDKNIQYF; CDR3nt: TGTGCCAGCAGCTTATGGAGGGACAAAAACATTCAGTACTTC; j_gene: TRBJ2-4; d_gene: -; v_gene: TRBV5-4; abundance: -
CDR3aa: CASSSGGANEKLFF; CDR3nt: TGTGCCAGCAGCTCAGGGGGCGCTAATGAAAAACTGTTTTTT; j_gene: TRBJ1-4; d_gene: TRBD1; v_gene: TRBV5-6; abundance: -
CDR3aa: CASSYIRRAGNTIYF; CDR3nt: TGTGCCAGCAGCTACATAAGGAGGGCTGGAAACACCATATATTTT; j_gene: TRBJ1-3; d_gene: -; v_gene: TRBV7-2; abundance: -
CDR3aa: CASSLIAGSYNEQFF; CDR3nt: TGTGCCAGCAGCTTGATAGCGGGTTCCTACAATGAGCAGTTCTTC; j_gene: TRBJ2-1; d_gene: TRBD2; v_gene: TRBV11-3; abundance: -
CDR3aa: CASSFSPQGSQETQYF; CDR3nt: TGTGCCAGCAGTTTTAGCCCCCAGGGGAGCCAAGAGACCCAGTACTTC; j_gene: TRBJ2-5; d_gene: -; v_gene: TRBV5-5; abundance: few
CDR3aa: CASFRGRGSGANVLTF; CDR3nt: TGTGCCAGCTTTAGGGGTAGGGGCTCTGGGGCCAACGTCCTGACTTTC; j_gene: TRBJ2-6; d_gene: -; v_gene: TRBV2; abundance: -
CDR3aa: CASSPDSITDTQYF; CDR3nt: TGTGCCAGCAGCCCGGACAGTATCACAGATACGCAGTATTTT; j_gene: TRBJ2-3; d_gene: -; v_gene: TRBV5-6; abundance: -
CDR3aa: CASSVGTGAPTSQETQYF; CDR3nt: TGTGCCAGCAGTGTAGGGACAGGGGCCCCCACGAGCCAAGAGACCCAGTACTTC; j_gene: TRBJ2-5; d_gene: TRBD1; v_gene: TRBV6-1; abundance: few
CDR3aa: CASSQMATGWDNEQFF; CDR3nt: TGTGCCAGCAGCCAGATGGCGACAGGTTGGGACAATGAGCAGTTCTTC; j_gene: TRBJ2-1; d_gene: -; v_gene: TRBV6-2/TRBV6-3; abundance: -
CDR3aa: CASSLSASGRFTDTQYF; CDR3nt: TGTGCCAGCAGCTTAAGCGCTAGCGGGAGGTTCACAGATACGCAGTATTTT; j_gene: TRBJ2-3; d_gene: TRBD2; v_gene: TRBV7-3; abundance: once
CDR3aa: CASRGDREGYTF; CDR3nt: TGTGCCAGCAGGGGGGACAGGGAAGGCTACACCTTC; j_gene: TRBJ1-2; d_gene: TRBD1; v_gene: TRBV12-3/TRBV12-4; abundance: -
CDR3aa: CASSPGQGNTEAFF; CDR3nt: TGTGCCAGCAGCCCGGGACAGGGAAACACTGAAGCTTTCTTT; j_gene: TRBJ1-1; d_gene: TRBD1; v_gene: TRBV7-2; abundance: few
CDR3aa: CASSPGQAPETQYF; CDR3nt: TGTGCCAGCTCACCCGGACAGGCCCCCGAGACCCAGTACTTC; j_gene: TRBJ2-5; d_gene: TRBD1; v_gene: TRBV18; abundance: -
CDR3aa: CASSLLGLGSASSYNEQFF; CDR3nt: TGTGCCAGCAGCTTGTTAGGTCTGGGTAGCGCCAGCTCCTACAATGAGCAGTTCTTC; j_gene: TRBJ2-1; d_gene: -; v_gene: TRBV5-6; abundance: -
CDR3aa: CASSSRTGFGAAGETQYF; CDR3nt: TGTGCCAGTAGTTCTCGGACAGGGTTCGGGGCAGCTGGGGAGACCCAGTACTTC; j_gene: TRBJ2-5; d_gene: TRBD1; v_gene: TRBV19; abundance: -
CDR3aa: CASSLAGGAGYTF; CDR3nt: TGCGCCAGCAGTCTAGCCGGGGGGGCTGGCTACACCTTC; j_gene: TRBJ1-2; d_gene: -; v_gene: TRBV4-3; abundance: -
CDR3aa: CAWSTGKVRETQYF; CDR3nt: TGTGCCTGGAGTACAGGGAAGGTGCGGGAGACCCAGTACTTC; j_gene: TRBJ2-5; d_gene: -; v_gene: TRBV30; abundance: -
CDR3aa: CASSPGPADFTQYF; CDR3nt: TGTGCCAGCAGCCCCGGCCCCGCCGACTTTACGCAGTATTTT; j_gene: TRBJ2-3; d_gene: -; v_gene: TRBV9; abundance: once
CDR3aa: CASSQSLGGGTEAFF; CDR3nt: TGTGCCAGCAGCCAAAGTTTAGGGGGGGGCACTGAAGCTTTCTTT; j_gene: TRBJ1-1; d_gene: -; v_gene: TRBV3-1/TRBV3-2; abundance: -
CDR3aa: CASSLGGDGETQYF; CDR3nt: TGTGCCAGCAGCTTAGGAGGGGATGGGGAGACCCAGTACTTC; j_gene: TRBJ2-5; d_gene: -; v_gene: TRBV13; abundance: few
CDR3aa: CASSLRGNTEAFF; CDR3nt: TGTGCCAGCAGCTTAAGAGGGAACACTGAAGCTTTCTTT; j_gene: TRBJ1-1; d_gene: -; v_gene: TRBV7-3; abundance: -
CDR3aa: CAWTGNSEAFF; CDR3nt: TGTGCTTGGACAGGAAACTCTGAAGCTTTCTTT; j_gene: TRBJ1-1; d_gene: TRBD1; v_gene: TRBV30; abundance: -
CDR3aa: CASSPRTGQGNEQFF; CDR3nt: TGCGCCAGCAGCCCGAGGACTGGTCAGGGGAATGAGCAGTTCTTC; j_gene: TRBJ2-1; d_gene: -; v_gene: TRBV5-1; abundance: -
CDR3aa: CASSPARAGELFF; CDR3nt: TGTGCCAGCAGTCCCGCCCGGGCCGGGGAGCTGTTTTTT; j_gene: TRBJ2-2; d_gene: -; v_gene: TRBV12-3/TRBV12-4; abundance: -
CDR3aa: CASSTSGARWGTQYF; CDR3nt: TGTGCCAGCAGTACGAGCGGGGCGAGATGGGGTACGCAGTATTTT; j_gene: TRBJ2-3; d_gene: TRBD2; v_gene: TRBV3-1/TRBV3-2; abundance: -
CDR3aa: CASSEGTGTGNEQFF; CDR3nt: TGTGCCAGCAGTGAGGGAACCGGGACAGGGAATGAGCAGTTCTTC; j_gene: TRBJ2-1; d_gene: TRBD1; v_gene: TRBV25-1; abundance: -
CDR3aa: CASVTINSHSRANVLTF; CDR3nt: TGTGCCAGCGTTACCATCAATAGTCACAGTCGGGCCAACGTCCTGACTTTC; j_gene: TRBJ2-6; d_gene: -; v_gene: TRBV5-6; abundance: -
CDR3aa: CASSESSNPAKYGYTF; CDR3nt: TGTGCCAGCAGTGAAAGTTCGAACCCTGCTAAATATGGCTACACCTTC; j_gene: TRBJ1-2; d_gene: -; v_gene: TRBV6-1; abundance: -
CDR3aa: CASSLAPDRAGNTIYF; CDR3nt: TGTGCTAGCAGCTTAGCCCCGGACAGGGCTGGAAACACCATATATTTT; j_gene: TRBJ1-3; d_gene: TRBD1; v_gene: TRBV7-7; abundance: once
CDR3aa: CASSPMGQGAEAFF; CDR3nt: TGTGCCAGCTCACCAATGGGACAGGGGGCTGAAGCTTTCTTT; j_gene: TRBJ1-1; d_gene: TRBD1; v_gene: TRBV18; abundance: -
CDR3aa: CASNIAGTHNEQFF; CDR3nt: TGTGCCAGCAATATAGCGGGAACCCACAATGAGCAGTTCTTC; j_gene: TRBJ2-1; d_gene: TRBD2; v_gene: TRBV7-9; abundance: once
CDR3aa: CATSEDRYYGYTF; CDR3nt: TGTGCCACCAGTGAGGACAGGTACTATGGCTACACCTTC; j_gene: TRBJ1-2; d_gene: TRBD1; v_gene: TRBV24-1; abundance: -
CDR3aa: CASSSRQGYNEKLFF; CDR3nt: TGTGCCAGCAGTTCACGACAGGGTTATAATGAAAAACTGTTTTTT; j_gene: TRBJ1-4; d_gene: TRBD1; v_gene: TRBV28; abundance: -